This T cell receptor beta chain originates from a study of cytomegalovirus exposure and HLA in healthy donors. This clone was picked up one time. V was shortened by 6 bases and J by 0 bases, with 8 bases between the two germline ends. Germline CDR1 MDHEN, CDR2 SYDVKM. This CDR3 is built from 14 residues. Using immunoSEQ multiplex PCR, the repertoire was profiled, and TCRdb retains in-frame clones only, with some absent. The table lists about 150,000 clones, 88% of them singletons. What was sequenced was PBMCs. This sequence was found in a young man in good health and CMV-seronegative. This chain links TRBV28 with TRBJ1-4; D is unresolved. In DNA, the CDR3 is TGTGCCAGCAGGATGACATCAACTAATGAAAAACTGTTTTTT. It specifies CASRMTSTNEKLFF.